This entry concerns a single T cell receptor beta chain. These data are taken from a study of shared clonotypes between healthy human individuals. The length of the CDR3 is 13 residues. Germline V gives CDR1 MDHEN, CDR2 SYDVKM. The V end was cut by 3 bases, the J end by 5 bases, with 11 bases between. The method was immunoSEQ multiplex PCR; TCRdb's version includes in-frame clones alone and lacks a portion of them. The sample has 1,400,000 or so clones, around 98.5% seen once. The receptor was derived from a man aged 30 to 45 in good health. Input material: naive CD4+ T cells sorted from blood. Specified subset: CD45RA+ positively selected. V is TRBV28 and J is TRBJ2-7; D may match TRBD1 or TRBD2 (5 bases each). The CDR3 loop is CASSFAGSHEQYF. CDR3 coding DNA: TGTGCCAGCAGTTTCGCAGGGAGCCACGAGCAGTACTTC. Combining the CDR3 with reference TRBV28 and TRBJ2-7 gives the whole variable domain DVKVTQSSRYLVKRTGEKVFLECVQDMDHENMFWYRQDPGLGLRLIYFSYDVKMKEKGDIPEGYSVSREKKERFSLILESASTNQTSMYLCASSFAGSHEQYFGPGTRLTVT.